This T cell receptor (beta chain) was identified during a study of blood T cells in healthy people across ages. There are 16 residues in the CDR3. The ends lost 6 bases at V and 1 base at J; junction bases unmatched: 7. Germline V gives CDR1 DFQATT, CDR2 SNEGSKA (reference sequence). This clonotype was counted a few times. For the second PCR, which ran for about 6 to 12 cycles, a sample-barcoded 5' primer and a J-beta primer mix were used. From the 5' RACE reads, TCRdb called clonotypes with MiXCR, one entry per CDR3 protein. The sample yields roughly 1,100,000 distinct CDR3 sequences, around 25% seen once. These data were also reused for a study on T cells of mothers and their children.

The V and J genes are TRBV20-1 and TRBJ1-4; 11 bases align to TRBD1. The source of this sequence is a girl aged 2 to 10 in good health. Sequencing used blood. DNA of the CDR3: TGCAGTGCCCAAGGGGGACAGGGGGGAACTAATGAAAAACTGTTTTTT. The encoded protein is CSAQGGQGGTNEKLFF.